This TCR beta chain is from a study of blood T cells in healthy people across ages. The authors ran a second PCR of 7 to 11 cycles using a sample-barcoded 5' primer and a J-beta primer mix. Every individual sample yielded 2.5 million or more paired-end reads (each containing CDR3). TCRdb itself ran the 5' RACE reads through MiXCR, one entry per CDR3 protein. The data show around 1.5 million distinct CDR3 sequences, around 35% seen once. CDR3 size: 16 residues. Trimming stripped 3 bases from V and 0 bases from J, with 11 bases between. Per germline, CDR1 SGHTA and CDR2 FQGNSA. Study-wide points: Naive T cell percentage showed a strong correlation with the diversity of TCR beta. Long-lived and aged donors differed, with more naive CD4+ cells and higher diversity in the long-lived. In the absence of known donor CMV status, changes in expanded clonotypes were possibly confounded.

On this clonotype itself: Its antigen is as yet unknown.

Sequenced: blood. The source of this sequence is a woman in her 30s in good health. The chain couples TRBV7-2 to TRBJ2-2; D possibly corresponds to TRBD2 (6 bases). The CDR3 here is CASSFSGISNTGELFF. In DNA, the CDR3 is TGTGCCAGCAGCTTTAGCGGAATATCGAACACCGGGGAGCTGTTTTTT.